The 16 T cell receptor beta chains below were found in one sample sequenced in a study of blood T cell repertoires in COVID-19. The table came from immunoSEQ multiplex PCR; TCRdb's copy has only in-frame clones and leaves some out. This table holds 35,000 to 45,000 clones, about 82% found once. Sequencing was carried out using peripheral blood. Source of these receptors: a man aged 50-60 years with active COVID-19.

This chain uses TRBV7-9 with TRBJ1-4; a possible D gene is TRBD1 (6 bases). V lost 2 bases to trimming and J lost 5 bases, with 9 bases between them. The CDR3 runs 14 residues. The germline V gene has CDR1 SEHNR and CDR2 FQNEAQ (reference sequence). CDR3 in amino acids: CASSLSRGNEKLFF. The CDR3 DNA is TGTGCCAGCAGCTTATCCAGGGGAAATGAAAAACTGTTTTTT.

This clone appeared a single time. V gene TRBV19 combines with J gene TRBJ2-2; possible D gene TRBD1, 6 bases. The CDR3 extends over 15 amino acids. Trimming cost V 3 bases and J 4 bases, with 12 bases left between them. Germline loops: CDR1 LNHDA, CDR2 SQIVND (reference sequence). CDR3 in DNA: TGTGCCAGTAGTATTGCAGGGACACCCACCGGGGAGCTGTTTTTT. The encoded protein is CASSIAGTPTGELFF.

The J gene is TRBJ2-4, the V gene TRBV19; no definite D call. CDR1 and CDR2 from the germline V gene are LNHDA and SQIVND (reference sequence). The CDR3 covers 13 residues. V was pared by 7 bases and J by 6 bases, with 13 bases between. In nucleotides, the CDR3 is TGTGCCAGTACGGCAGGTTCAGGAAACATTCAGTACTTC. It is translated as CASTAGSGNIQYF.

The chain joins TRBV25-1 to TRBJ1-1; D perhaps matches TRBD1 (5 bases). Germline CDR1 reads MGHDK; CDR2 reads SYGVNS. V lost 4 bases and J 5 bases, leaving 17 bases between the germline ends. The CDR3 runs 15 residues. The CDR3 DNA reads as TGTGCCAGCAGTGGAATATGGGGCAGCTGGACTGAAGCTTTCTTT. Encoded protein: CASSGIWGSWTEAFF.

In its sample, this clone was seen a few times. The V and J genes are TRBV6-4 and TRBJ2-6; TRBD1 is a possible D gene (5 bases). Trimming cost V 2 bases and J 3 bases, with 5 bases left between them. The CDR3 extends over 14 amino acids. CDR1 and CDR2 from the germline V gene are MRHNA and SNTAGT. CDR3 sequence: CASSDRGGANVLTF. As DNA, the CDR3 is TGTGCCAGCAGTGACAGGGGTGGGGCCAACGTCCTGACTTTC.

CDR3 protein: CASSRDRGTDTQYF. The CDR3 DNA follows: TGCGCCAGCAGTCGGGACAGGGGCACAGATACGCAGTATTTT. V and J are TRBV4-3 and TRBJ2-3, with 9 bases aligning to TRBD1. Germline lookup yields CDR1 LGHNA and CDR2 YSLEER. J was trimmed by 1 base and V by 6 bases; bases with no gene match: 2. The CDR3 runs 14 residues.

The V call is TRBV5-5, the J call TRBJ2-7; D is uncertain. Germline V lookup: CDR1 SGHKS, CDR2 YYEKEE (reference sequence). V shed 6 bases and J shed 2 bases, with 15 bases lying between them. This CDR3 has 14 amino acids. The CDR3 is CASTLHRVAYEQYF. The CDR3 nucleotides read TGTGCCAGCACCCTCCACCGGGTAGCCTACGAGCAGTACTTC.

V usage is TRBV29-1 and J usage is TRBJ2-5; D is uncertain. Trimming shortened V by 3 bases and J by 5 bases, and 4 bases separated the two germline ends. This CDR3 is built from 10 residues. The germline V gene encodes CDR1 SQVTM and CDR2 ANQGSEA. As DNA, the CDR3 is TGCAGCGTTGAGAGGGAGACCCAGTACTTC. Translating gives CSVERETQYF.

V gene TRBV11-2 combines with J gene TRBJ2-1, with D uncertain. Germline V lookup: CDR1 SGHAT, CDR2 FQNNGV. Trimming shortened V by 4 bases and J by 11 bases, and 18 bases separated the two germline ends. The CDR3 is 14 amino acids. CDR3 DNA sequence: TGTGCCAGCAGCTCATCCAGGCGCACGAATCAGCAGTTCTTC. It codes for CASSSSRRTNQQFF.

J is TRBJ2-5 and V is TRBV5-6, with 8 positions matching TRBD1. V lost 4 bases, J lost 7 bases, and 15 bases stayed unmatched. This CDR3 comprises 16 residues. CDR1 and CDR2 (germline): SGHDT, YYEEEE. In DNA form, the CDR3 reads TGTGCCAGCAGCCGATCAGGGGGCCTTAGGTTGACGACCCAGTACTTC. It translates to CASSRSGGLRLTTQYF.

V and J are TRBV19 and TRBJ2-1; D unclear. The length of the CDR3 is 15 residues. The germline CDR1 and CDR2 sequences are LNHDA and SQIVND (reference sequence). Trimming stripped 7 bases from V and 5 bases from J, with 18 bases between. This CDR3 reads CASIGGVGYDNEQFF. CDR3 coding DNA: TGTGCCAGTATAGGTGGCGTCGGGTACGACAATGAGCAGTTCTTC.

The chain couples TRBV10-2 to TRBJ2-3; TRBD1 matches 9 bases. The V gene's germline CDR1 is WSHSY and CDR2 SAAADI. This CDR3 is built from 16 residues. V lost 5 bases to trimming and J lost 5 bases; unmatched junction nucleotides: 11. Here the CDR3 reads CASSMGDRGLGDTQYF. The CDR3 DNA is TGCGCCAGCAGTATGGGAGACAGGGGGTTGGGAGATACGCAGTATTTT.

The CDR3 sequence: CASSNGGTNSNQPQHF. CDR3 bases: TGTGCCAGTAGTAACGGGGGTACCAATAGCAATCAGCCCCAGCATTTT. The J gene is TRBJ1-5, the V gene TRBV19; a possible D gene is TRBD1 (5 bases). The CDR3 length is 16 residues. V was clipped by 4 bases and J by 0 bases, with 13 bases between them. In germline, CDR1 is LNHDA, CDR2 SQIVND (reference sequence). The whole variable domain, filled in from reference TRBV19 and TRBJ1-5, reads DGGITQSPKYLFRKEGQNVTLSCEQNLNHDAMYWYRQDPGQGLRLIYYSQIVNDFQKGDIAEGYSVSREKKESFPLTVTSAQKNPTAFYLCASSNGGTNSNQPQHFGDGTRLSIL.

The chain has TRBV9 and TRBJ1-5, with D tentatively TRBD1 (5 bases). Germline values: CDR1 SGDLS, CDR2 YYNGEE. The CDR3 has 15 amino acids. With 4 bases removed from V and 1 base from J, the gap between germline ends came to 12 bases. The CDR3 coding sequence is TGTGCCAGCAGCCTCGAAGGGGCGAGCAATCAGCCCCAGCATTTT. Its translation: CASSLEGASNQPQHF.

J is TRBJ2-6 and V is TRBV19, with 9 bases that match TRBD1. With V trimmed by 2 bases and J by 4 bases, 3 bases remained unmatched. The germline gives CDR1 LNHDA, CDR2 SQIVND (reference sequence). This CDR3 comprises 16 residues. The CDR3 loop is CASSIRTGAGANVLTF. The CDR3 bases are TGTGCCAGTAGTATAAGGACAGGGGCCGGGGCCAACGTCCTGACTTTC.

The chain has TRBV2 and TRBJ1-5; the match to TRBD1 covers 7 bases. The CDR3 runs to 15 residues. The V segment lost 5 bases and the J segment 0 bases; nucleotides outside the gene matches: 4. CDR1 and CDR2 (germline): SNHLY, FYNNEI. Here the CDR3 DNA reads TGTGCCAGCAGTCCCAACAGGGGTAGCAATCAGCCCCAGCATTTT. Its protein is CASSPNRGSNQPQHF. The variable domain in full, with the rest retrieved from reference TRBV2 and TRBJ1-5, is EPEVTQTPSHQVTQMGQEVILRCVPISNHLYFYWYRQILGQKVEFLVSFYNNEISEKSEIFDDQFSVERPDGSNFTLKIRSTKLEDSAMYFCASSPNRGSNQPQHFGDGTRLSIL.